This T cell receptor beta chain was sequenced for a study of CD8+CD57+ T cells in acquired aplastic anemia. The overall study: Across the sorted CD4+ and CD8+ cells, DNA amounts averaged about 3.1 ug. Regarding the study as a whole: Patients and controls shared twenty-nine CD8+ CDR3 sequences.

Trimming removed 4 bases at V and 2 bases at J, with 13 bases between. The CDR3 totals 14 residues. The germline gives CDR1 SGHTS, CDR2 YDEGEE. With regard to this clonotype: The target antigen is unknown.

Sequencing involved patients with CD8+CD57+ cell expansion previously shown by flow cytometry. The diagnosis in all patients was severe acquired aplastic anemia. No therapy had been given to the patients at the time of blood sampling. The template used for profiling TCR beta VDJ and CDR3 was genomic DNA. MiXCR was run by TCRdb on the reads, yielding one entry per CDR3 protein. The sample lists under 350,000 distinct CDR3 sequences; 45% to 65% were seen once. The V call is TRBV5-8, the J call TRBJ2-7, with D possibly matching TRBD1 (6 bases). This sequence originates from a human donor with aplastic anemia. Sequencing input: sorted CD4+, CD8+, or CD8+CD57+ T cells (not recorded which) from PBMCs. CDR3 sequence: CASSVSWGPYEQYF. For the CDR3, the DNA is TGTGCCAGCAGCGTATCATGGGGGCCCTACGAGCAGTACTTC.